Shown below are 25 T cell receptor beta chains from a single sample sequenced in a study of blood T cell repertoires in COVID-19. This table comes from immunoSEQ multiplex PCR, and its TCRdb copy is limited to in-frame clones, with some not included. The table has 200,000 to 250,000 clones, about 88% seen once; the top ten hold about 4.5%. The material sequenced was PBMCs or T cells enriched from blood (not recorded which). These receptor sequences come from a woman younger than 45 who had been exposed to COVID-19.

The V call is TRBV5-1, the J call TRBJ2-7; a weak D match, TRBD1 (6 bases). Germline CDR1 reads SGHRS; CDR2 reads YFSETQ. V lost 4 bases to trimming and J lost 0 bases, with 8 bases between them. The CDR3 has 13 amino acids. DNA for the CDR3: TGCGCCAGCAGCCAGGGGTCCTCCTACGAGCAGTACTTC. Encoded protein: CASSQGSSYEQYF.

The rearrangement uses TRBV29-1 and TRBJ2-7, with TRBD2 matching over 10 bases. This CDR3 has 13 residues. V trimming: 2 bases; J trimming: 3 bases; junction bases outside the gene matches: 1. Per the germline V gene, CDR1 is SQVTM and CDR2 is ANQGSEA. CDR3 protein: CSVELAGVYEQYF. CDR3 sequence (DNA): TGCAGCGTTGAACTAGCGGGGGTCTACGAGCAGTACTTC.

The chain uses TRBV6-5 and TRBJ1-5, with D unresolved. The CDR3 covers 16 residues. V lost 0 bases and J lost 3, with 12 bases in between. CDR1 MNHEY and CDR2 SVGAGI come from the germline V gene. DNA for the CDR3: TGTGCCAGCAGTTACTCGAGCACCCTCCCCAATCAGCCCCAGCATTTT. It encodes CASSYSSTLPNQPQHF.

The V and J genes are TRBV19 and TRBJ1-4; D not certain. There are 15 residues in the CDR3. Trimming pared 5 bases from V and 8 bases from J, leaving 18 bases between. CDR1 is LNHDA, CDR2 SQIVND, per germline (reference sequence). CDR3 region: CASSRSGRWEEKLFF. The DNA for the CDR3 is TGTGCCAGTAGTCGTTCGGGGAGGTGGGAAGAAAAACTGTTTTTT.

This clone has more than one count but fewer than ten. The CDR3 DNA follows: TGTGCCAGCAGTGGTGCCACAGGCTTGACCGGGGAGCTGTTTTTT. Residues: CASSGATGLTGELFF. The chain recombines TRBV21-1 with TRBJ2-2; TRBD1 reflects the table's D call only, with no check against the DNA. TRBV21-1 represents a pseudogene. The CDR3 is made up of 15 amino acids.

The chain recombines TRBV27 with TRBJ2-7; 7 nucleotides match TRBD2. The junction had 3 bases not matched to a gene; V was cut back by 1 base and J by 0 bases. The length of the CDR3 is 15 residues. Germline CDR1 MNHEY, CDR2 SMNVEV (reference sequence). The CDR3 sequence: CASSLLGGISYEQYF. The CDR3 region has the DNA TGTGCCAGCAGTTTATTGGGGGGGATCTCCTACGAGCAGTACTTC.

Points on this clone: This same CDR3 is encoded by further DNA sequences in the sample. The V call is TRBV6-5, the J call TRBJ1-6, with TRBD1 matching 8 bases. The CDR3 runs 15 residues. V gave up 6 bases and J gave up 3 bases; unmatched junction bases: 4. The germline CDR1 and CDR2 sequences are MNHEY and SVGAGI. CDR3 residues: CASRTGQGYNSPLHF. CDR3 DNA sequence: TGTGCCAGCAGGACCGGACAGGGCTATAATTCACCCCTCCACTTT.

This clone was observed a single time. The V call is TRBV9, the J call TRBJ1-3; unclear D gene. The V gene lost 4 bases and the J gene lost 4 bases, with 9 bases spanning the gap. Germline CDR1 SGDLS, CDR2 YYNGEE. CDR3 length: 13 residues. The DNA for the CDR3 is TGTGCCAGCAGCACCGCGGGGGGAAACACCATATATTTT. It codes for CASSTAGGNTIYF.

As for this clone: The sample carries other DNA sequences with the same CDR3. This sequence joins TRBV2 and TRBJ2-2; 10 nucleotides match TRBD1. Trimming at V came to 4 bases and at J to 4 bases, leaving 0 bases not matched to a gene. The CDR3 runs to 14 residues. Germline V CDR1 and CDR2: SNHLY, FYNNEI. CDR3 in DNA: TGTGCCAGCAGTGGACAGGGGGCCACCGGGGAGCTGTTTTTT. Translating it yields CASSGQGATGELFF.

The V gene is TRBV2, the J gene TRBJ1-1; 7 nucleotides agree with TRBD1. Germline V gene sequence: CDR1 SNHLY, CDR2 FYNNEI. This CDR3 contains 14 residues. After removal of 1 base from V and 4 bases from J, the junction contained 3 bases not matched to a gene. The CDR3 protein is CASSEEAGGTEAFF. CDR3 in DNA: TGTGCCAGCAGTGAAGAGGCAGGGGGCACTGAAGCTTTCTTT.

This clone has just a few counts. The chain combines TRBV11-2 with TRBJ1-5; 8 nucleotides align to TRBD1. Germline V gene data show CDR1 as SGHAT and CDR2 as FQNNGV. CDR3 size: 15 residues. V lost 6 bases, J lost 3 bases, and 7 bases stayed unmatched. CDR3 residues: CASSLNRGDNQPQHF. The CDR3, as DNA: TGTGCCAGCAGTTTGAACAGGGGGGACAATCAGCCCCAGCATTTT.

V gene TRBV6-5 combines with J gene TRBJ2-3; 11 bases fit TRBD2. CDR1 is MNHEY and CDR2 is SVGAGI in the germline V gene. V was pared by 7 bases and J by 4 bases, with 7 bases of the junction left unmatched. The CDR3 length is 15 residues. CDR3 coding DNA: TGTGCCAGCACCGGAACTAGCGGGGGCGCAGATACGCAGTATTTT. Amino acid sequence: CASTGTSGGADTQYF.

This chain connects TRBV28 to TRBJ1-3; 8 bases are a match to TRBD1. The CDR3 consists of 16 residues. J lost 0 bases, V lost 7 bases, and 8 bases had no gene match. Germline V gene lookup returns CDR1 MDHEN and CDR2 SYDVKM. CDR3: CASINRGGLSGNTIYF. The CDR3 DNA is TGTGCCAGCATCAACAGGGGGGGACTCTCTGGAAACACCATATATTTT.

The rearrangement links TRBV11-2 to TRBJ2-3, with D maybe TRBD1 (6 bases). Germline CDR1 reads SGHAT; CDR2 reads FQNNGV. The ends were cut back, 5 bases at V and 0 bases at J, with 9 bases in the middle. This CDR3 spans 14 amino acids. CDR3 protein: CASSPGVSTDTQYF. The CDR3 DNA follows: TGTGCCAGCAGCCCAGGGGTTAGCACAGATACGCAGTATTTT.

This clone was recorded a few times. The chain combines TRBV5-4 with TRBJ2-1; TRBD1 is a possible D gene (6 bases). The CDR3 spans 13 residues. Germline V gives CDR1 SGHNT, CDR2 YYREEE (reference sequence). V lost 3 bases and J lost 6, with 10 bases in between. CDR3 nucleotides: TGTGCCAGCAGCTCCATGACAGGCAATGAGCAGTTCTTC. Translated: CASSSMTGNEQFF.

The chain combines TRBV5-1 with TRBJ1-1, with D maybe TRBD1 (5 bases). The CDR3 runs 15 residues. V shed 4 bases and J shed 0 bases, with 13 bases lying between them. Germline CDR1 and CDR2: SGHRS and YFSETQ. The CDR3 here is CASSPAGGMNTEAFF. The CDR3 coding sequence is TGCGCCAGCAGCCCCGCGGGGGGGATGAACACTGAAGCTTTCTTT. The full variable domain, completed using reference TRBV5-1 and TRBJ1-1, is KAGVTQTPRYLIKTRGQQVTLSCSPISGHRSVSWYQQTPGQGLQFLFEYFSETQRNKGNFPGRFSGRQFSNSRSEMNVSTLELGDSALYLCASSPAGGMNTEAFFGQGTRLTVV.

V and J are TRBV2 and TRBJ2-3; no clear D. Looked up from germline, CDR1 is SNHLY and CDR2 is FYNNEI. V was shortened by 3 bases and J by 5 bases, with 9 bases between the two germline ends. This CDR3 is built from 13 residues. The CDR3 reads CASSDSGIDTQYF. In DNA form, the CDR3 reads TGTGCCAGCAGTGACTCAGGAATAGATACGCAGTATTTT.

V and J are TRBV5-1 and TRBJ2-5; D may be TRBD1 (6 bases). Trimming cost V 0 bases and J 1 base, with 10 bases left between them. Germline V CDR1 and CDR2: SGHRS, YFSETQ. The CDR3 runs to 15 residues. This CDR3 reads CASSLDLGGQETQYF. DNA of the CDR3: TGCGCCAGCAGCTTGGATCTAGGGGGCCAAGAGACCCAGTACTTC.

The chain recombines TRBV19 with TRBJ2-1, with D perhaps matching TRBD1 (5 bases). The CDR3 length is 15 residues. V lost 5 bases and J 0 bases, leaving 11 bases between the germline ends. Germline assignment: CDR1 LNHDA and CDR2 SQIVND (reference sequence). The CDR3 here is CASSSHRSSYNEQFF. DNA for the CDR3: TGTGCCAGTAGTTCACACAGGAGCTCCTACAATGAGCAGTTCTTC.

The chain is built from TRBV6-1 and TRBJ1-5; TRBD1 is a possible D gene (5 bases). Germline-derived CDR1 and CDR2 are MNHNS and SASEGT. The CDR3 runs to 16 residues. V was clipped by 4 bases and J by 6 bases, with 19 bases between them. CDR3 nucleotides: TGTGCCAGCAGTGCACAGGCATCATGGGTCACTCAGCCCCAGCATTTT. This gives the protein CASSAQASWVTQPQHF.

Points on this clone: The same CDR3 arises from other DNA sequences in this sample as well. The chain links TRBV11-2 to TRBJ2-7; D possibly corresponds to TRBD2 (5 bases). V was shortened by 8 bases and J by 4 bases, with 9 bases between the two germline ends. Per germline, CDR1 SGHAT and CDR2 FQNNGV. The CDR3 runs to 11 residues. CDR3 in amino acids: CASQSGYEQYF. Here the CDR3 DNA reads TGTGCCAGCCAAAGCGGTTACGAGCAGTACTTC.

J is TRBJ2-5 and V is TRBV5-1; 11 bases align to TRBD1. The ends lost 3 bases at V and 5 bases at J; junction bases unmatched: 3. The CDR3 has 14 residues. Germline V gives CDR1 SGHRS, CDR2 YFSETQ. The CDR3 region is CASSWTGGDETQYF. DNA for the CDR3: TGCGCCAGCAGCTGGACAGGGGGCGATGAGACCCAGTACTTC.

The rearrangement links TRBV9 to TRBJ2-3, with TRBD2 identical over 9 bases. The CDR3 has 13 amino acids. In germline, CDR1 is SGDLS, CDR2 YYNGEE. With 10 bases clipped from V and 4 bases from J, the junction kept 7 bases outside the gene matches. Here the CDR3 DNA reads TGTGCCTCTTCCAGCGGGGGGTCAGATACGCAGTATTTT. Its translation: CASSSGGSDTQYF.

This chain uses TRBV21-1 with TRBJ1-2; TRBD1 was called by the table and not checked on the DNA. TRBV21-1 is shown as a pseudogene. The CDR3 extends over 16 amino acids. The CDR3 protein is CASSKAKRDRDYGYTF. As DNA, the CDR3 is TGTGCCAGCAGCAAAGCTAAGAGGGACAGAGACTATGGCTACACCTTC.

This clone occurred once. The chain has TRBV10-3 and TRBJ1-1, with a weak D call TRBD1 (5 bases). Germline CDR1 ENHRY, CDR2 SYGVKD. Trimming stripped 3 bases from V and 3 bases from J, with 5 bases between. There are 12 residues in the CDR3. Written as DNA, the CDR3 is TGTGCCATCAGTGACAGGGACACTGAAGCTTTCTTT. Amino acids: CAISDRDTEAFF.